One sample yielded the 5 T cell receptor beta chains listed below, sequenced in a study of T cells after yellow fever vaccination (dated by TCRdb to the late 2010s). The treatment or condition label for this specimen denotes: live attenuated yellow fever vaccine strain. Libraries were prepared through 5' RACE. The sequencer was an Illumina NovaSeq 6000. The raw public data were reprocessed by TCRdb itself: fastp quality trimming at Q25, MiXCR clonotype calling, in-frame beta chains only. Each record represents a unique CDR3 protein, reported with the most common genes and DNA among its rows. This sample gives about 220,000 distinct CDR3 sequences in total; 3% to 3.5% of them show up just once. The ten largest clones take up approximately 3.5% of the sample. This material consisted of CD4+ T cells sorted from PBMCs, taken 10 days after the yellow fever booster vaccination. The source of these receptors is a man aged 18-30 years who received the YFV17D yellow fever vaccine.

This rearrangement joins TRBV24-1 to TRBJ1-2; D unresolved. This CDR3 is built from 17 residues. Germline-derived CDR1 and CDR2 are KGHDR and SFDVKD. Trimming left V 0 bases short and J 6 bases short, with 19 bases between. CDR3 nucleotides: TGTGCCACCAGTGATTTGAGTCTGGGAACAGTAGTGGATGGCTACACCTTC. Its protein product is CATSDLSLGTVVDGYTF.

This clonotype was counted only a few times. The rearrangement uses TRBV18 and TRBJ1-5; 9 bases agree with TRBD1. V gave up 3 bases and J gave up 7 bases; unmatched junction bases: 7. Germline loops: CDR1 KGHSH, CDR2 LQKENI. The CDR3 runs to 15 residues. The CDR3 sequence is CASSPQGQGSQPQHF. The CDR3 DNA is TGTGCCAGCTCACCGCAGGGACAGGGAAGCCAGCCCCAGCATTTT.

In its sample, this clonotype was seen many times. The junction departs from the called germline gene at one end, perhaps through a read error. The chain uses TRBV20-1 and TRBJ1-2; D is unclear. CDR1 and CDR2 from the germline V gene are DFQATT and SNEGSKA (reference sequence). The CDR3 is made up of 12 amino acids. CDR3 in amino acids: CSAPENGLREYF. The CDR3 nucleotides read TGCAGTGCTCCCGAGAATGGTTTACGGGAATACTTC.

This clonotype appeared a few times. The chain recombines TRBV20-1 with TRBJ2-2, with TRBD2 identical over 7 bases. The CDR3 sequence is 15 residues long. Germline V gene lookup returns CDR1 DFQATT and CDR2 SNEGSKA (reference sequence). V lost 0 bases, J lost 6 bases, and 7 bases stayed unmatched. CDR3 residues: CSARDPRLAPGELFF. The CDR3 DNA reads TGCAGTGCTAGAGATCCGCGACTAGCCCCCGGGGAGCTGTTTTTT.

This clonotype has at least ten counts. The chain recombines TRBV10-1 with TRBJ1-5, with a weak D call TRBD1 (5 bases). CDR1 WNHNN and CDR2 SYGVQD come from the germline V gene (reference sequence). The ends were cut back, 2 bases at V and 1 base at J, with 6 bases in the middle. The CDR3 extends over 14 amino acids. This CDR3 is CASSERGSNQPQHF. CDR3 DNA sequence: TGCGCCAGCAGTGAGCGGGGGAGCAATCAGCCCCAGCATTTT.